These T cell receptor beta chains were read from a single sample in a study of PD-1 blockade in classical Hodgkin lymphoma. Sequencing used immunoSEQ multiplex PCR; TCRdb keeps in-frame clones, though not all of them. The sample consists of roughly 56,000 clones, 70% to 90% of them appearing once. The input for sequencing was peripheral blood mononuclear cells (PBMCs), taken before the second cycle of nivolumab. All receptors derive from a human donor with classical Hodgkin lymphoma. Each CDR3 is given without its conserved first and last residue. A D gene is named only where the DNA matches it firmly. The listing skips clone size in some rows; elsewhere it reads once, few, many or a size class.

TRBJ1-1 . . TRBV29-1 SGGAYEAF
TRBJ1-6 . . TRBV11-2 ASSYPWTDNSPLH
TRBJ2-3 . . TRBV7-9 ASSLSGGGPSTDTQY
TRBJ1-5 TRBD1 . TRBV6-5 ASSSLGQGSNQPQH
TRBJ1-6 TRBD1 few TRBV19 ASSITQGVYNSPLH
TRBJ1-1 . . TRBV5-1 ASSLGGDEAF
TRBJ2-3 TRBD2 . TRBV5-1 ASSLGGGPTDTQY
TRBJ2-2 . . TRBV9 ASRWDPNTGELF
TRBJ1-1 TRBD1 . TRBV18 ASSPGTGRTEAF
TRBJ2-5 . once TRBV18 ASSRRTTGLQETQY
TRBJ2-3 TRBD2 . TRBV5-5 ASSLGGGPGDTQY
TRBJ2-7 . . TRBV5-1 ASSLGQGSYEQY
TRBJ2-1 TRBD2 . TRBV6-6 ASRDSGGDYNEQF
TRBJ1-1 . . TRBV29-1 SVGPGIAF
TRBJ1-2 . . TRBV5-1 ASSLDGVSGYT
TRBJ2-4 . . TRBV6-5 ASGPTEAAKNIQY
TRBJ1-3 . few TRBV28 ASRSGAIGNTIY
TRBJ1-1 TRBD1 few TRBV6-6 ASRPGQGSGTEAF
TRBJ2-1 TRBD2 . TRBV27 ASSFTLAGGYNEQF
TRBJ2-7 . . TRBV6-4 ASSDARGANIEQY
TRBJ2-1 . . TRBV5-1 ASSLVGLERNNEQF